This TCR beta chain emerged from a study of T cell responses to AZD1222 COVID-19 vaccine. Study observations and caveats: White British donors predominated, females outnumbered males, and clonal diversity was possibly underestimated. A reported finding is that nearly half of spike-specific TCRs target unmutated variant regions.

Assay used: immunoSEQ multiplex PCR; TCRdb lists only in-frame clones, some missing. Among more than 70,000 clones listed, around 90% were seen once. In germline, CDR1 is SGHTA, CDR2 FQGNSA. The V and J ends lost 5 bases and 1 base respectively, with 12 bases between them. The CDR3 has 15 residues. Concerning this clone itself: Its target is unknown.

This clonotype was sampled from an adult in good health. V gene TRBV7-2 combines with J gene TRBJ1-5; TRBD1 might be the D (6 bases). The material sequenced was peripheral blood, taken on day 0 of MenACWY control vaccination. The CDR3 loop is CASSPPGASNQPQHF. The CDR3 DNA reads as TGTGCCAGCAGCCCCCCAGGGGCCAGCAATCAGCCCCAGCATTTT.